Listed here is a single TCR beta chain. This clonotype was picked up many times. Which antigen it targets is not known. Base qualities were left out, and no much larger clone turns up one base away. The healthy controls were volunteers from a blood bank in Maryland, USA. Sorted-subset TCR libraries were prepared from about a million sorted CD4+ or CD8+ T cells. Peripheral blood was subjected to Ficoll-Hypaque density gradient centrifugation to isolate PBMCs, which were then cryopreserved in liquid nitrogen. Paired sorted CD4+ and CD8+ subsets came from healthy controls, HAM/TSP patients and MS patients. The sample originates from a study of neurological immune-mediated disorders (dated by TCRdb to the late 2010s). Broadly, across the study: Peripheral blood TCR-beta repertoires from patients with HTLV-I-associated myelopathy (HAM/TSP), patients with multiple sclerosis, and healthy controls were compared in the study using UMI-based sequencing. The 90 to 120 TCR-beta libraries covered PBMC samples along with longitudinal samples, technical triplicates, and paired sorted CD4+ and CD8+ T-cell subsets. The cohort included approximately 70 subjects: about 15 with HAM/TSP, some 34 with multiple sclerosis, and 20 healthy controls.

Results the study describes overall, beyond this receptor: Across subjects, expanded clones never shared an identical CDR3 amino acid sequence, which suggests that the TCR-beta repertoires in every group were private. TCR clonal expansion was greatest in HAM/TSP patients and smallest in MS patients, who ranked below even healthy controls.

The germline V gene provides CDR1 SGHRS and CDR2 YFSETQ. V is shortened by 1 base, J by 4 bases, and the region joining them spans 14 bases. The CDR3 spans 15 residues, from the cysteine through the phenylalanine. This entry keeps only the CDR3 DNA: 45 bases, framed from base 1. To synthesize cDNA, template-switch 5'RACE was performed with a primer carrying a 10-nucleotide random unique molecular identifier so that each TCR transcript was tagged. Over 200 million TCR-beta sequences, covering 15-18 subjects, were produced in each sequencing run. The RNeasy kit was used to extract total RNA. The KAPA Real-time Library Amplification kit was used to amplify TCR-beta VDJ regions with primers for the TCR constant region and the 5'RACE anchor. A first PCR added sample indexes and Illumina adaptors, and a second PCR then raised library yield. After Ampure bead purification, the TCR product of roughly 650 bp was size-selected on a 2% E-gel SizeSelection system. Library quality was checked on a Bioanalyzer, concentration was measured with Qubit, and libraries were quantified with the Kapa Library Quantification kit before pooling. An Illumina HiSeq 2500 sequenced the libraries paired-end 2 x 150 bp. To increase sequence diversity, roughly 24-31% phiX was spiked into each library pool. As for the authors' bioinformatics: Quality-filtered reads were processed with the UMI-based MiGEC pipeline, and over 85% of raw TCR sequences were removed by the MiGEC pipeline during error correction. IMGT germline references were used for aligning VDJ genes, and each clonotype was defined as a unique CDR3 amino acid sequence together with its V-J genes. VDJtools evaluated clonal expansion, Shannon diversity and CDR3 relatedness (CalcPairwiseDistances, ClusterSamples); CLCbio workbench built phylogenetic trees. Expanded clones were defined as having at least 8 unique UMIs, based on coefficient-of-variation modelling across technical triplicates. TCRdb reprocessed the public reads (quality trimming at Q25 with fastp, clone calling with MiXCR) and kept in-frame beta chains. Under each unique CDR3 protein, matching rows form one entry showing the most common genes and DNA. The V and J calls come from TCRdb's annotation, not from the publication. Counted in this sample were approximately 40,000 distinct CDR3 sequences; more than 4.5% of them appeared once. The ten largest clones represent 9% of the sample.

The sequence came from a man younger than 35 in good health. The source material was CD4+ T cells from blood. The chain joins TRBV5-1 to TRBJ1-1; matching of 5 bases hints at TRBD1 as the D gene. The DNA sequence is TGCGCCAGCAGCTTGCTCCAGTTGGGGGGCACTGAAGCTTTCTTT. The encoded protein is CASSLLQLGGTEAFF.